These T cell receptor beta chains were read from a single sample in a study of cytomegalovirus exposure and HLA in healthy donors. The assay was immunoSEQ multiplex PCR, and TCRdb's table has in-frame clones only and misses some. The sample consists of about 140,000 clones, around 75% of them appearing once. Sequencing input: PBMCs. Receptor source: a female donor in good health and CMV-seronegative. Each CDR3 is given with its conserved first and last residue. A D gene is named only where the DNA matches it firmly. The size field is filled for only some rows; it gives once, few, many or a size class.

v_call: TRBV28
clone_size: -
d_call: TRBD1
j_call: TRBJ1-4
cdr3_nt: TGTGCCAGCAGTTTTTCTCGGACAGGGAGTGAAAAACTGTTTTTT
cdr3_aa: CASSFSRTGSEKLFF

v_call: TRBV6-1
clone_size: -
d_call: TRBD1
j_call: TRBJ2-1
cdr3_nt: TGTGCCAGCGGTGGACAGGGGCCGAGCTCCTACAATGAGCAGTTCTTC
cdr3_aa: CASGGQGPSSYNEQFF

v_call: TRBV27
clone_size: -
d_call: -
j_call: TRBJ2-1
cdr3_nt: TGTGCCAGCACTCAGGGCCGGCGTAGCTTCTTC
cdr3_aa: CASTQGRRSFF

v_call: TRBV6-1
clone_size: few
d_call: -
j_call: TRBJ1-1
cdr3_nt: TGTGCCAGCAGTGAAGCCGTGACAAACACTGAAGCTTTCTTT
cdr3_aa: CASSEAVTNTEAFF

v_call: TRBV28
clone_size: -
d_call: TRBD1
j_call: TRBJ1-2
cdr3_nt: TGTGCCAGCAGGGGACAGGGTTCTAACTATGGCTACACCTTC
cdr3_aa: CASRGQGSNYGYTF

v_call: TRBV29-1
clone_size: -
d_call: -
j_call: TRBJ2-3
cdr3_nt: TGCAGCGGCCACGGGGACATGATAGATACGCAGTATTTT
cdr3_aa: CSGHGDMIDTQYF

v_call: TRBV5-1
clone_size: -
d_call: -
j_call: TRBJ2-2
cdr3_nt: TGCGCCAGCAGCTTGTCGGGGTCCCTTAACACCGGGGAGCTGTTTTTT
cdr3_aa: CASSLSGSLNTGELFF

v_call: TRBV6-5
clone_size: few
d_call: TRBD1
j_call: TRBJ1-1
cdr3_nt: TGTGCCAGCCTTGGACAGGGGGCGTCAGAAGCTTTCTTT
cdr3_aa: CASLGQGASEAFF

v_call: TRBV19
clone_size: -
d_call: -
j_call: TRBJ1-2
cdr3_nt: TGTGCCAGTAGTATAAGACAGTTGCGGGGCTACACCTTC
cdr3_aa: CASSIRQLRGYTF

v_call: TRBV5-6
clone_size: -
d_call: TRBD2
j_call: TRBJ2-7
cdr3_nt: TGTGCCTCTCGGGCTAGCGGACTTAGCTCCTACGAGCAGTACTTC
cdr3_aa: CASRASGLSSYEQYF

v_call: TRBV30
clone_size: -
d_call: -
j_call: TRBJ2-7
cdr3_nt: TGTGCCTGGAGTGTACCCAGGATCCATTACGAGCAGTACTTC
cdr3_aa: CAWSVPRIHYEQYF

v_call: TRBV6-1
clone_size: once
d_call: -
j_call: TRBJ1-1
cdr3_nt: TGTGCCAGCAGTGAGGTGCAGTTTTACACTGAAGCTTTCTTT
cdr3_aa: CASSEVQFYTEAFF

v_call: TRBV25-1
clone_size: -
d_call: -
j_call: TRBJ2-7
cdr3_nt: TGTGCCAGCAGTGAGGATGGGACTTTAAGCTCCTACGAGCAGTACTTC
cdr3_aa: CASSEDGTLSSYEQYF

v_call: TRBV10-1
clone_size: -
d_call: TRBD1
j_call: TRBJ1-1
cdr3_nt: TGCGCCAGCAGTGATACCGGACAGGGGAAAGCTTTCTTT
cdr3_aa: CASSDTGQGKAFF

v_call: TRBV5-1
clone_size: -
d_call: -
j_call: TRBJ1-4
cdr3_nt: TGCGCCAGCAGCTTCTTAGGGGATGAAAAACTGTTTTTT
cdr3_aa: CASSFLGDEKLFF

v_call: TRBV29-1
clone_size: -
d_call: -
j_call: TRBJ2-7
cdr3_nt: TGCAGCGCGACACATTCGGCCTACGAGCAGTACTTC
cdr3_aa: CSATHSAYEQYF

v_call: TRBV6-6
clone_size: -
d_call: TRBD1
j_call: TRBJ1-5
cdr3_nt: TGTGCCAGCAGTTACTCTACAGGGGCGGCTTTTCAGCCCCAGCATTTT
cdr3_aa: CASSYSTGAAFQPQHF

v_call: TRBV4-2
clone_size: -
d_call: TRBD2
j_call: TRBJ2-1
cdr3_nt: TGTGCCAGCAGCCCAGGACTAGGCTTCAATGAGCAGTTCTTC
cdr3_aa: CASSPGLGFNEQFF

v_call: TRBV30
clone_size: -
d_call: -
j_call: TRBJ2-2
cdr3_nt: TGTGCCTGGAGTGTAAGCAGGGTTGGGACCGGGGAGCTGTTTTTT
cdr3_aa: CAWSVSRVGTGELFF

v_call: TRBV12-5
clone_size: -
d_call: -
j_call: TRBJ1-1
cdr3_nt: TGTGCTAGTGGCGGAGGAGAGGGAGGCACTGAAGCTTTCTTT
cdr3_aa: CASGGGEGGTEAFF

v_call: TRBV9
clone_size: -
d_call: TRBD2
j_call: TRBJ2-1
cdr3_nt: TGTGCCAGCAGCGGAACTAGCGGGCATAACAATGAGCAGTTCTTC
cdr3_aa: CASSGTSGHNNEQFF

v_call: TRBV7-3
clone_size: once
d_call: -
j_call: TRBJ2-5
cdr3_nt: TGTGCCAGCAGCTCAGCGGTGGGGGAGACCCAGTACTTC
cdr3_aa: CASSSAVGETQYF

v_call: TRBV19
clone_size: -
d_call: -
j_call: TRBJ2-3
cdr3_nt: TGTGCCAGTAGTGTCTGGGCGCGAGATACGCAGTATTTT
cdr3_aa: CASSVWARDTQYF

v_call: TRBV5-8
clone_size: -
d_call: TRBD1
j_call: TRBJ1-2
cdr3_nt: TGTGCCAGCAACCCGGGACAGGGAGTGAGGGGTAACTATGGCTACACCTTC
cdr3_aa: CASNPGQGVRGNYGYTF

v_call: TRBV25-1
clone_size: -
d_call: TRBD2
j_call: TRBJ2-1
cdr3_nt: TGTGCCAGCAGTGACGTACTAGCGGCCTACAATGAGCAGTTCTTC
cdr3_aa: CASSDVLAAYNEQFF

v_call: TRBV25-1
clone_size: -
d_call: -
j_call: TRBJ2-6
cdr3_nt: TGTGCCAGCAGCGCAGGGTTCTCTGGGGCCAACGTCCTGACTTTC
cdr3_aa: CASSAGFSGANVLTF

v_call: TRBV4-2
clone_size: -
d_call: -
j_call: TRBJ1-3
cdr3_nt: TGTGCCAGCAGCCAAGATCCCCTCCGACGGGTTTCCTCTGGAAACACCATATATTTT
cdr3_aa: CASSQDPLRRVSSGNTIYF

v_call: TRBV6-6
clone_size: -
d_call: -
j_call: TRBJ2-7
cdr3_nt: TGTGCCAGCAGTCGCATAGAGCGGCAAGCCGAGCAGTACTTC
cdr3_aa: CASSRIERQAEQYF

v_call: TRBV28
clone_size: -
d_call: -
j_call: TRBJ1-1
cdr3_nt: TGTGCCAGCAGCCCCTCTTCCATACGGAGGGGGAACACTGAAGCTTTCTTT
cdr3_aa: CASSPSSIRRGNTEAFF

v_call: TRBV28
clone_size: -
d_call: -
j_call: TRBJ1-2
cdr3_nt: TGTGCCAGCAGTTTTGGGGGACTCTATGGCTACACCTTC
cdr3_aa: CASSFGGLYGYTF

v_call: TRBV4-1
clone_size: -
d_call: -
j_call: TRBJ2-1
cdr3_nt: TGCGCCAGCAGCTATCGGGACAATGAGCAGTTCTTC
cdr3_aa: CASSYRDNEQFF

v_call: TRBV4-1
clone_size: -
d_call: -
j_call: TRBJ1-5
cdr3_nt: TGCGCCAGCAGCCAAGTGTGGCCCCGGGAAAGGCAGCCCCAGCATTTT
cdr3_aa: CASSQVWPRERQPQHF

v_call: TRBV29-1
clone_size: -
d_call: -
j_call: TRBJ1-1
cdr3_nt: TGCAGCGTTGAAGAGTCAGGGGCGCTGAGCACTGAAGCTTTCTTT
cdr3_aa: CSVEESGALSTEAFF

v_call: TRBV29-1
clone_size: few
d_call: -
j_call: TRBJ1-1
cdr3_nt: TGCAGCGACCGGACAGCCAACACTGAAGCTTTCTTT
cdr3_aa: CSDRTANTEAFF

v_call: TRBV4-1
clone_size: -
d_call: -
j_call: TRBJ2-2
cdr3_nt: TGCGCCAGCAGCCAAGCAAGAGGTCCCGGGGAGCTGTTTTTT
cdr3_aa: CASSQARGPGELFF

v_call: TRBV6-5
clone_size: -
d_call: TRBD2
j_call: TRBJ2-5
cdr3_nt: TGTGCCAGCAGTTACGAGTCCGGCGGGAGAGGGACCCAGTACTTC
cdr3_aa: CASSYESGGRGTQYF

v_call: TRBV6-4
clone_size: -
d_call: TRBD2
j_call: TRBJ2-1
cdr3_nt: TGTGCCAGCAGTGATACGGCGGGAGGGCGGAGGAATGAGCAGTTCTTC
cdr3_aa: CASSDTAGGRRNEQFF

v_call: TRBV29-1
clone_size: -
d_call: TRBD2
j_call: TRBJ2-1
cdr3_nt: TGCAGCGTTGAAGGGTTTATGACTAGCGGGATACAGAATGAGCAGTTCTTC
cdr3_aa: CSVEGFMTSGIQNEQFF

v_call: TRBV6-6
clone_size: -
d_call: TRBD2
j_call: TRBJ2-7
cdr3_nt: TGTGCCAGCACCCCGAGGGGATTAGCGGGACTGGGGGAGCAGTACTTC
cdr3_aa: CASTPRGLAGLGEQYF

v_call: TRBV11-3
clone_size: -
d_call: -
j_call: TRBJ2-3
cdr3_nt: TGTGCCAGCAGCTTAGAGTCTACTAGCACAGATACGCAGTATTTT
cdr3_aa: CASSLESTSTDTQYF

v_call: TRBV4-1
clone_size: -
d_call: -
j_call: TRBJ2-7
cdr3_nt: TGCGCCAGCAGCTCCGGGACAAATTCCTACGAGCAGTACTTC
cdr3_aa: CASSSGTNSYEQYF

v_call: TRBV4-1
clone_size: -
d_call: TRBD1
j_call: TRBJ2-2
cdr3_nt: TGCGCCAGCAGCCACACAGGGGGGATGAACACCGGGGAGCTGTTTTTT
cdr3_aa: CASSHTGGMNTGELFF

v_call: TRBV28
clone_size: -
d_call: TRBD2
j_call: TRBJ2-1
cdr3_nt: TGTGCCAGCAGCACAGCGGGAGGGCCGGTTGAGCAGTTCTTC
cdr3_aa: CASSTAGGPVEQFF

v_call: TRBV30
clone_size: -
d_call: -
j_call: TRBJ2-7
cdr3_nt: TGTGCACTACACGGTAGACACGAGCAGTACTTC
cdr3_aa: CALHGRHEQYF

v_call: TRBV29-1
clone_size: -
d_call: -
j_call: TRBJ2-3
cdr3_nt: TGCAGCGTTGAGGCCCGATCAACGCAGTATTTT
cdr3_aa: CSVEARSTQYF